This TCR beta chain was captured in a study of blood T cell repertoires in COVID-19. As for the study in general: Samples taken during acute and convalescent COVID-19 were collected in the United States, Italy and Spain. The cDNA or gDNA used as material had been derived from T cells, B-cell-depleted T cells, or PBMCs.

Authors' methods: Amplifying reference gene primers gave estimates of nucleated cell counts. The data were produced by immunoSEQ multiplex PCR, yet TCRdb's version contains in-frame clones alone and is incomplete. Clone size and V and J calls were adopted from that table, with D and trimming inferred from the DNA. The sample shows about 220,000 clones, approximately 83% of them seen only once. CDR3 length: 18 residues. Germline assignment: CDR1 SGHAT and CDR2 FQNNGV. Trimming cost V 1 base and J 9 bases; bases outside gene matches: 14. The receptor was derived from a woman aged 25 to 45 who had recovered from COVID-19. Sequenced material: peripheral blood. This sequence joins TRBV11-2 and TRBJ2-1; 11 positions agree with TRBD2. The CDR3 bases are TGTGCCAGCAGCTTAGCCTTAATAGCGGGGGGGCTTCGTTTTGAGCAGTTCTTC. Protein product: CASSLALIAGGLRFEQFF.